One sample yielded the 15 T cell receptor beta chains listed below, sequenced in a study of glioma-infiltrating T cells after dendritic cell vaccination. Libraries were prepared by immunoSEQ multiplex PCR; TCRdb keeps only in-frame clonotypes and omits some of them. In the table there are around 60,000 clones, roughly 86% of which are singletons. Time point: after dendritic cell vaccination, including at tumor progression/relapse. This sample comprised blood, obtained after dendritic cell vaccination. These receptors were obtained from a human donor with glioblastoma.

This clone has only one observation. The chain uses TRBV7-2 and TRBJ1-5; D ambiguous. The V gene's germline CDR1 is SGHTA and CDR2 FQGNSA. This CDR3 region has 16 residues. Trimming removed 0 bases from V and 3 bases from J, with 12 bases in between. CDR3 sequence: CASSLAGRLPNQPQHF. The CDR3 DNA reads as TGTGCCAGCAGCTTAGCTGGCAGACTACCCAATCAGCCCCAGCATTTT.

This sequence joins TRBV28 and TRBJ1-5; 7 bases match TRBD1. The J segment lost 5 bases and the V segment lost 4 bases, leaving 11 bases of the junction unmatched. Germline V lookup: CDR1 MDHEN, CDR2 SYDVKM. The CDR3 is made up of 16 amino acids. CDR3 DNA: TGTGCCAGCAGTTCGTCAGGGGGAGTGGGGGATCAGCCCCAGCATTTT. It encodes CASSSSGGVGDQPQHF.

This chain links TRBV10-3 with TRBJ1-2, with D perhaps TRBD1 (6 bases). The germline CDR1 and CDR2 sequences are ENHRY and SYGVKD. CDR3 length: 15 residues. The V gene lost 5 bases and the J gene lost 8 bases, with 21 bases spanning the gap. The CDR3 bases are TGTGCCATCAGTCTACAGGGACCCCAGACCCGGGGCTACACCTTC. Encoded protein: CAISLQGPQTRGYTF.

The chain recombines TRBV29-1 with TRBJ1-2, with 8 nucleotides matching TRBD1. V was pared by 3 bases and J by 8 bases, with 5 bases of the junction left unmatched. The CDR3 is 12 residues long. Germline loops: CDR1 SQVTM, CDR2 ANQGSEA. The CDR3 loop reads CSVDATGVGYTF. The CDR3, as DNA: TGCAGCGTTGATGCGACAGGGGTCGGCTACACCTTC.

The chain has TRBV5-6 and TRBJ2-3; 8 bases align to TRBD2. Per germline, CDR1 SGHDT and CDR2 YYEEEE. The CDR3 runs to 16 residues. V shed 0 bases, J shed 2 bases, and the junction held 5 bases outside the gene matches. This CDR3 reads CASSLEGSGVTDTQYF. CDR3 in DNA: TGTGCCAGCAGCTTGGAGGGTAGCGGGGTCACAGATACGCAGTATTTT.

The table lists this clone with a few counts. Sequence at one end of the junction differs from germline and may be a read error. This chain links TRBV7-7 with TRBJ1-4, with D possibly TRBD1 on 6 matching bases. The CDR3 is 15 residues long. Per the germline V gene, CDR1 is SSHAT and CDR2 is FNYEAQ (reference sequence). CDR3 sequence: CASSLGQRNNEKLFF. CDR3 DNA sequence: TGTGCTAGCAGCTTAGGACAGCGTAATAATGAAAAACTGTTTTTT. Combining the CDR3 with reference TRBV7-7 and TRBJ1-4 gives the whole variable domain GAGVSQSPRYKVTKRGQDVTLRCDPISSHATLYWYQQALGQGPEFLTYFNYEAQPDKSGLPSDRFSAERPEGSISTLTIQRTEQRDSAMYRCASSLGQRNNEKLFFGSGTQLSVL.

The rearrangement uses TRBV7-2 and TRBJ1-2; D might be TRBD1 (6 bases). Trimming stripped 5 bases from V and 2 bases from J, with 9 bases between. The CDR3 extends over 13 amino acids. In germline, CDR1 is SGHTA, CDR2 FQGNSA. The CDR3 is CASSADRNYGYTF. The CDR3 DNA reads TGTGCCAGCAGCGCGGACAGAAACTATGGCTACACCTTC.

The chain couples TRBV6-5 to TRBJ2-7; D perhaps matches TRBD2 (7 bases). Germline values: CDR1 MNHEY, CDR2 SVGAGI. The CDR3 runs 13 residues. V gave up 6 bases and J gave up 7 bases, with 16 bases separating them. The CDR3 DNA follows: TGTGCCAGCAGAGGGAGGGGGAAGATAGAGCAGTACTTC. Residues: CASRGRGKIEQYF.

CDR3 coding DNA: TGTGCCAGCAGTTACTCGGCAGGCGTCTATGGCTACACCTTC. Encoded protein: CASSYSAGVYGYTF. The chain is built from TRBV6-5 and TRBJ1-2, with D unresolved. Germline CDR1 and CDR2: MNHEY and SVGAGI. The CDR3 is 14 residues long. Trimming stripped 0 bases from V and 4 bases from J, with 9 bases between.

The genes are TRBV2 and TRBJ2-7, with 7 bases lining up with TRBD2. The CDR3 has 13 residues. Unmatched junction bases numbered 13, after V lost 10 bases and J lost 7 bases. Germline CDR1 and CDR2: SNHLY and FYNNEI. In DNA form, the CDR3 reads TGTGCCACCTCGTCTGCCAGCGGGGTGGAGCAGTACTTC. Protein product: CATSSASGVEQYF.

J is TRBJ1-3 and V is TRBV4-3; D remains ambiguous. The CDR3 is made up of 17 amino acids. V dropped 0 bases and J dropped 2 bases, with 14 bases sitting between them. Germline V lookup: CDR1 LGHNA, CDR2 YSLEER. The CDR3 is CASSQDRAGPAGNTIYF. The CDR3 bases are TGCGCCAGCAGCCAAGATCGGGCGGGCCCGGCTGGAAACACCATATATTTT.

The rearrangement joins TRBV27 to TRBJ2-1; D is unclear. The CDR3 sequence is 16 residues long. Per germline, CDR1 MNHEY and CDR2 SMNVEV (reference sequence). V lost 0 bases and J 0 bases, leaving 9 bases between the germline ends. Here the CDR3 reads CASSLSPIPSYNEQFF. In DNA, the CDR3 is TGTGCCAGCAGTTTATCCCCTATCCCCTCCTACAATGAGCAGTTCTTC.

The CDR3 protein is CASSLPGGNEQFF. The CDR3 nucleotides are TGTGCCAGCAGCCTCCCTGGGGGGAATGAGCAGTTCTTC. V is TRBV11-2 and J is TRBJ2-1, with a weak D call TRBD2 (6 bases). V lost 5 bases and J 7 bases, leaving 12 bases between the germline ends. This CDR3 is 13 amino acids long. Germline V lookup: CDR1 SGHAT, CDR2 FQNNGV.

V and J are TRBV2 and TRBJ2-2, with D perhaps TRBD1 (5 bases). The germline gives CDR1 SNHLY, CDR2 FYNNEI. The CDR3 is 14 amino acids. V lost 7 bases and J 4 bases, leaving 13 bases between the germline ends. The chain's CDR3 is CASKWQGPTGELFF. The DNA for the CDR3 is TGTGCCAGCAAATGGCAGGGCCCCACCGGGGAGCTGTTTTTT.

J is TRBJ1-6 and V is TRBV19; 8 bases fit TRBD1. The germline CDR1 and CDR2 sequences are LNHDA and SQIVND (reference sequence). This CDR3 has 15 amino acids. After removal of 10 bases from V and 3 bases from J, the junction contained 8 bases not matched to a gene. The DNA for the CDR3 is TGTGCCACCGTCGCCGGGACAGGCTATAATTCACCCCTCCACTTT. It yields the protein CATVAGTGYNSPLHF.